Only a few counts were recorded for the clone carrying this T cell receptor beta chain. Its antigen is still unknown. This record comes from a study of CD8 T cells in ankylosing spondylitis. Study-wide findings and caveats: Before this, some motif variants had been reported in reactive arthritis synovial fluid and blood. One TCR beta motif, made up of eight or nine highly homologous variants, appeared characteristic of ankylosing spondylitis blood.

This CDR3 is 14 amino acids long. V lost 4 bases and J 6 bases, leaving 12 bases between the germline ends. Germline V gene lookup returns CDR1 KGHSH and CDR2 LQKENI. Researchers built TCR beta libraries using quantitative 5'-RACE with molecular barcodes. MiXCR was run by TCRdb on the 5' RACE reads, yielding one entry per CDR3 protein. Here the sample spans around 250,000 distinct CDR3 sequences, roughly 10% being singletons. The V and J genes are TRBV18 and TRBJ2-2; no firm D call. This sequence was found in a male donor with ankylosing spondylitis or in good health (not recorded which). Sequences were obtained from blood, either unsorted or a sorted T cell fraction (not recorded which). The CDR3 protein is CASSQRNLAGELFF. The CDR3 coding sequence is TGTGCCAGCTCACAAAGGAATCTGGCCGGGGAGCTGTTTTTT.